This T cell receptor (beta chain) was documented in a study of PD-1 blockade in classical Hodgkin lymphoma. CDR1 is SGHAT, CDR2 FQNNGV, per germline. The CDR3 loop spans 15 amino acids. J was trimmed by 3 bases and V by 5 bases; bases with no gene match: 8. Study-level findings and limits: According to reports, newly diagnosed patients had lower baseline TCR diversity than healthy donors, and relapsed/refractory patients had lower baseline TCR diversity still. Unlike CD8+ TCR diversity, which did not rise significantly by C4D1, CD4+ TCR diversity did.

As to this clone: What it binds is not known.

Measured with immunoSEQ multiplex PCR; TCRdb has only the in-frame clones, and not every one. In the table there are under 95,000 clones, under 95% of which are singletons. Each and every patient relapsed after autologous stem cell transplantation, and patients got differing brentuximab vedotin exposure. This TCR came from a human donor with classical Hodgkin lymphoma. The sample consisted of peripheral blood mononuclear cells (PBMCs), taken at baseline. This rearrangement joins TRBV11-2 to TRBJ1-1; 8 nucleotides agree with TRBD1. The CDR3 coding sequence is TGTGCCAGCAGCGTAGGACAGGGTGCTTACACTGAAGCTTTCTTT. This gives the protein CASSVGQGAYTEAFF.